The 8 T cell receptor beta chains below all came from one sample that was sequenced in a study of OX40 agonist ivuxolimab in advanced cancers. The method was immunoSEQ multiplex PCR; TCRdb's version includes in-frame clones alone and lacks a portion of them. The repertoire has 65,000 to 70,000 clones, approximately 90% of them found once; the top ten carry approximately 0.3%. The material was CD4+ or CD8+ T cells sorted from blood, obtained in a trial of the OX40 agonist ivuxolimab. These receptors all stem from an adult with an advanced solid tumor such as melanoma, head and neck, liver or kidney cancer.

J is TRBJ2-7 and V is TRBV28; 7 bases align to TRBD1. V dropped 7 bases and J dropped 4; count of bases not matched to a gene: 7. The CDR3 is made up of 13 amino acids. The germline V gene encodes CDR1 MDHEN and CDR2 SYDVKM. DNA of the CDR3: TGTGCCAGCACAACCGGGACAGTATACGAGCAGTACTTC. Translation: CASTTGTVYEQYF.

The genes are TRBV15 and TRBJ2-7, with TRBD2 matching over 11 bases. The CDR3 has 15 amino acids. Per the germline V gene, CDR1 is LNHNV and CDR2 is YYDKDF (reference sequence). The J segment lost 3 bases and the V segment lost 1 base, leaving 2 bases of the junction unmatched. In DNA, the CDR3 is TGTGCCACCAGCAGAGTAGGGACTAGCGGCTACGAGCAGTACTTC. Protein sequence: CATSRVGTSGYEQYF.

J is TRBJ2-1 and V is TRBV6-5; possibly TRBD2 for D (6 bases). The CDR3 is 16 residues long. Trimming took off 2 bases at V and 7 bases at J, with 18 bases between the two ends. Germline V gives CDR1 MNHEY, CDR2 SVGAGI. CDR3: CASSYPGLTGENEQFF. CDR3 sequence (DNA): TGTGCCAGCAGTTACCCCGGGCTGACGGGAGAAAATGAGCAGTTCTTC.

The gene calls are TRBV7-9 and TRBJ2-7, with TRBD1 identical over 7 bases. This CDR3 has 14 amino acids. After removal of 5 bases from V and 0 bases from J, the junction contained 4 bases not matched to a gene. Germline V gene lookup returns CDR1 SEHNR and CDR2 FQNEAQ (reference sequence). Here the CDR3 reads CASSLDRDSYEQYF. The CDR3, as DNA: TGTGCCAGCAGCCTTGACAGGGACTCCTACGAGCAGTACTTC.

V usage is TRBV18 and J usage is TRBJ2-5, with D possibly TRBD2 on 5 matching bases. With 6 bases removed from V and 5 bases from J, the gap between germline ends came to 19 bases. Germline CDR1 KGHSH, CDR2 LQKENI. There are 15 residues in the CDR3. CDR3 DNA sequence: TGTGCCAGCTCCCAACCGGGCGCAGCGGTGGAGACCCAGTACTTC. Protein product: CASSQPGAAVETQYF.

The V call is TRBV4-1, the J call TRBJ1-4; no clear D gene. In germline, CDR1 is MGHRA, CDR2 YSYEKL. The CDR3 length is 16 residues. The V end was cut by 0 bases, the J end by 7 bases, with 15 bases between. The CDR3 here is CASSQDRHTVTEKLFF. CDR3 sequence (DNA): TGCGCCAGCAGCCAAGATAGGCACACAGTGACTGAAAAACTGTTTTTT.

This clone was seen a single time. The chain combines TRBV5-1 with TRBJ2-5; a possible D gene is TRBD2 (5 bases). Trimming took off 4 bases at V and 5 bases at J, with 15 bases between the two ends. Germline V lookup: CDR1 SGHRS, CDR2 YFSETQ. The CDR3 is 14 residues long. This CDR3 reads CASSPDGVVETQYF. The CDR3 bases are TGCGCCAGCAGCCCCGACGGGGTGGTGGAGACCCAGTACTTC.

The V and J genes are TRBV9 and TRBJ2-7; the match to TRBD2 covers 13 bases. Losses at the gene ends were 0 bases for V and 5 bases for J; bases not matched to a gene: 2. CDR1 is SGDLS, CDR2 YYNGEE, per germline. The CDR3 has 15 amino acids. As DNA, the CDR3 is TGTGCCAGCAGCGTAGGGACTAGCGGGAGCCACGAGCAGTACTTC. It yields the protein CASSVGTSGSHEQYF. The full variable domain, completed using reference TRBV9 and TRBJ2-7, is DSGVTQTPKHLITATGQRVTLRCSPRSGDLSVYWYQQSLDQGLQFLIQYYNGEERAKGNILERFSAQQFPDLHSELNLSSLELGDSALYFCASSVGTSGSHEQYFGPGTRLTVT.